The 20 T cell receptor beta chains presented below share a single source sample, sequenced in a study of blood T cell repertoires in COVID-19. TCRdb's copy holds only in-frame clones and misses some; the assay was immunoSEQ multiplex PCR. The table records roughly 700,000 clones, around 90% of them present only once. Sequenced sample: peripheral blood. The source is a woman aged 18-30 years with acute or convalescent COVID-19.

The chain has TRBV5-1 and TRBJ2-1; 8 bases align to TRBD2. J gave up 7 bases and V 5 bases, and 5 bases lay outside the gene matches. The CDR3 loop spans 13 amino acids. The germline V gene encodes CDR1 SGHRS and CDR2 YFSETQ. The CDR3 region is CASSSGGRNEQFF. The CDR3 DNA reads as TGCGCCAGCAGTTCGGGGGGGCGAAATGAGCAGTTCTTC.

The chain links TRBV29-1 to TRBJ1-2; the match to TRBD1 covers 8 bases. Germline V gene sequence: CDR1 SQVTM, CDR2 ANQGSEA. The CDR3 runs to 15 residues. Trimming cost V 0 bases and J 3 bases; bases outside gene matches: 6. The CDR3 DNA sequence: TGCAGCGTTGAAGAAACAGGGGGAAAGGACTATGGCTACACCTTC. Encoded protein: CSVEETGGKDYGYTF.

The chain carries TRBV5-1 and TRBJ2-3, with 7 bases identical to TRBD1. The CDR3 has 14 amino acids. J gave up 2 bases and V 6 bases, and 6 bases lay outside the gene matches. CDR1 SGHRS and CDR2 YFSETQ come from the germline V gene. The CDR3 here is CASTRDSNTDTQYF. The CDR3 DNA is TGCGCCAGCACCAGGGACAGCAACACAGATACGCAGTATTTT.

J is TRBJ2-1 and V is TRBV11-3, with 11 bases that match TRBD2. Germline values: CDR1 SGHNT, CDR2 YENEEA. This CDR3 comprises 15 residues. V shed 4 bases, J shed 7 bases, and the junction held 6 bases outside the gene matches. CDR3 sequence: CASSYSGGAGNEQFF. The CDR3 DNA reads as TGTGCCAGCAGCTATAGCGGGGGGGCCGGGAATGAGCAGTTCTTC.

V usage is TRBV10-3 and J usage is TRBJ1-1; D ambiguous. The germline V gene encodes CDR1 ENHRY and CDR2 SYGVKD. Trimming took off 8 bases at V and 2 bases at J, with 21 bases between the two ends. There are 16 residues in the CDR3. CDR3 nucleotide sequence: TGTGCCATCCGCCGCGGCATCGGGGAAAAAAACACTGAAGCTTTCTTT. Encoded protein: CAIRRGIGEKNTEAFF.

The gene calls are TRBV14 and TRBJ1-2, with D maybe TRBD1 (6 bases). Trimming took 6 bases from V and 7 from J, leaving 12 bases between them. Looked up from germline, CDR1 is SGHDN and CDR2 is FVKESK. CDR3 length equals 12 residues. The CDR3 loop is CASSNRAGGYTF. The CDR3 nucleotides read TGTGCCAGCAGTAACAGGGCGGGTGGCTACACCTTC. The complete variable domain, with remaining parts taken from reference TRBV14 and TRBJ1-2, reads EAGVTQFPSHSVIEKGQTVTLRCDPISGHDNLYWYRRVMGKEIKFLLHFVKESKQDESGMPNNRFLAERTGGTYSTLKVQPAELEDSGVYFCASSNRAGGYTFGSGTRLTVV.

This clone appeared a single time. The V and J genes are TRBV4-3 and TRBJ2-1, with 9 bases fitting TRBD1. The CDR3 has 16 residues. The trim removed 0 bases at V and 7 bases at J, leaving 7 bases unmatched. Germline V gene sequence: CDR1 LGHNA, CDR2 YSLEER. The CDR3 loop reads CASSQEGGTGRNEQFF. As DNA, the CDR3 is TGCGCCAGCAGCCAAGAGGGGGGGACAGGGCGGAATGAGCAGTTCTTC.

The gene calls are TRBV7-3 and TRBJ2-3; tentative D call: TRBD2 (6 bases). V gave up 6 bases and J gave up 3 bases, with 10 bases separating them. Germline values: CDR1 SGHTA, CDR2 FQGTGA. The length of the CDR3 is 13 residues. CDR3 protein: CASSSGGTDTQYF. For the CDR3, the DNA is TGTGCCAGCAGTAGCGGAGGGACAGATACGCAGTATTTT. Together with reference TRBV7-3 and TRBJ2-3, the CDR3 gives the full variable domain: GAGVSQTPSNKVTEKGKYVELRCDPISGHTALYWYRQSLGQGPEFLIYFQGTGAADDSGLPNDRFFAVRPEGSVSTLKIQRTERGDSAVYLCASSSGGTDTQYFGPGTRLTVL.

In regard to this clone: Sequence at one end of the junction differs from germline and may be a read error. The genes are TRBV2 and TRBJ1-1; the match to TRBD1 covers 7 bases. The CDR3 is 15 amino acids. The germline V gene has CDR1 SNHLY and CDR2 FYNNEI. Here the CDR3 reads CASRGQALRNAEAFF. As DNA, the CDR3 is TGTGCCAGCAGAGGACAGGCCCTTAGGAACGCTGAAGCTTTCTTT.

V gene TRBV5-1 combines with J gene TRBJ1-2; TRBD1 might be the D (5 bases). This CDR3 has 14 residues. Germline CDR1 and CDR2: SGHRS and YFSETQ. V lost 3 bases and J lost 4, with 13 bases in between. The chain's CDR3 is CASSYLGGTYGYTF. In DNA, the CDR3 is TGCGCCAGCAGCTACCTGGGAGGGACCTATGGCTACACCTTC.

The J gene is TRBJ2-1, the V gene TRBV5-4; TRBD2 matches 8 bases. The CDR3 contains 19 residues. Germline CDR1 and CDR2: SGHNT and YYREEE (reference sequence). The trim removed 4 bases at V and 8 bases at J, leaving 23 bases unmatched. CDR3 coding DNA: TGTGCCAGCAGCCCGTCGGCGGGGGGCGTATTAACGTACGGGCATGAGCAGTTCTTC. This sequence encodes CASSPSAGGVLTYGHEQFF. The whole variable domain, remainder taken from reference TRBV5-4 and TRBJ2-1, is ETGVTQSPTHLIKTRGQQVTLRCSSQSGHNTVSWYQQALGQGPQFIFQYYREEENGRGNFPPRFSGLQFPNYSSELNVNALELDDSALYLCASSPSAGGVLTYGHEQFFGPGTRLTVL.

The chain carries TRBV3-1 (or the pseudogene TRBV3-2) and TRBJ1-2; no clear D gene. V was pared by 3 bases and J by 7 bases, with 9 bases between. Germline CDR1 is LGHDT and CDR2 is YNNKEL (reference sequence). The CDR3 covers 12 residues. CDR3 protein: CASSQRQIGYTF. In DNA, the CDR3 is TGTGCCAGCAGCCAGCGACAAATTGGCTACACCTTC.

The rearrangement links TRBV5-1 to TRBJ2-7; D is uncertain. CDR1 is SGHRS, CDR2 YFSETQ, per germline. This CDR3 has 14 residues. Trimming took off 0 bases at V and 7 bases at J, with 14 bases between the two ends. In DNA, the CDR3 is TGCGCCAGCAGCTTGGGCCAGGTAGGATGGGAGCAGTACTTC. Encoded protein: CASSLGQVGWEQYF.

In this sample, this clone turned up a few times. The chain carries TRBV10-3 and TRBJ1-1, with D perhaps TRBD1 (5 bases). The CDR3 extends over 13 amino acids. Trimming left V 8 bases short and J 0 bases short, with 10 bases between. CDR1 and CDR2 from the germline V gene are ENHRY and SYGVKD. CDR3 DNA sequence: TGTGCCATCGGGGTAGGGGTGAACACTGAAGCTTTCTTT. As protein: CAIGVGVNTEAFF.

V gene TRBV5-5 combines with J gene TRBJ2-1; D is undetermined. The length of the CDR3 is 12 residues. CDR1 and CDR2 from the germline V gene are SGHKS and YYEKEE (reference sequence). V lost 2 bases and J lost 5, with 5 bases in between. The CDR3 protein is CASSLHDNEQFF. CDR3 DNA: TGTGCCAGCAGCTTACACGACAATGAGCAGTTCTTC.

The chain couples TRBV19 to TRBJ1-1, with D possibly matching TRBD1 (5 bases). V lost 3 bases, J lost 6 bases, and 17 bases lay in between. In germline, CDR1 is LNHDA, CDR2 SQIVND (reference sequence). The CDR3 totals 15 residues. CDR3 amino acids: CASSISLGGIAEAFF. The DNA for the CDR3 is TGTGCCAGTAGTATTAGTCTGGGGGGTATAGCTGAAGCTTTCTTT. Combining the CDR3 with reference TRBV19 and TRBJ1-1 gives the whole variable domain DGGITQSPKYLFRKEGQNVTLSCEQNLNHDAMYWYRQDPGQGLRLIYYSQIVNDFQKGDIAEGYSVSREKKESFPLTVTSAQKNPTAFYLCASSISLGGIAEAFFGQGTRLTVV.

The chain combines TRBV6-5 with TRBJ1-1; D ambiguous. This CDR3 has 12 residues. V shed 6 bases and J shed 1 base, with 6 bases lying between them. Germline V gene sequence: CDR1 MNHEY, CDR2 SVGAGI. In DNA form, the CDR3 reads TGTGCCAGCAGGGGCCCGAACACTGAAGCTTTCTTT. Translation: CASRGPNTEAFF.

The chain recombines TRBV2 with TRBJ2-3; weak D call: TRBD1 (6 bases). The length of the CDR3 is 15 residues. V dropped 3 bases and J dropped 6 bases, with 16 bases sitting between them. CDR1 is SNHLY and CDR2 is FYNNEI in the germline V gene. In DNA form, the CDR3 reads TGTGCCAGCAGTGAGTTTGGCAGGGGCCGCGATACGCAGTATTTT. Translation: CASSEFGRGRDTQYF. Drawing the rest from reference TRBV2 and TRBJ2-3, the complete variable domain is EPEVTQTPSHQVTQMGQEVILRCVPISNHLYFYWYRQILGQKVEFLVSFYNNEISEKSEIFDDQFSVERPDGSNFTLKIRSTKLEDSAMYFCASSEFGRGRDTQYFGPGTRLTVL.

J is TRBJ1-2 and V is TRBV4-3; weak D call: TRBD1 (6 bases). There are 17 residues in the CDR3. Germline V gives CDR1 LGHNA, CDR2 YSLEER. V was shortened by 0 bases and J by 4 bases, with 18 bases between the two germline ends. The CDR3: CASSQDGAGGVLYGYTF. The CDR3 DNA follows: TGCGCCAGCAGCCAAGATGGTGCTGGGGGCGTGCTCTATGGCTACACCTTC.

The chain uses TRBV6-1 and TRBJ2-7, with D maybe TRBD2 (5 bases). The ends were cut back, 2 bases at V and 7 bases at J, with 12 bases in the middle. Per germline, CDR1 MNHNS and CDR2 SASEGT. This CDR3 contains 13 residues. The CDR3 sequence: CASSERVAGEQYF. The CDR3 bases are TGTGCCAGCAGTGAAAGGGTCGCGGGTGAGCAGTACTTC.